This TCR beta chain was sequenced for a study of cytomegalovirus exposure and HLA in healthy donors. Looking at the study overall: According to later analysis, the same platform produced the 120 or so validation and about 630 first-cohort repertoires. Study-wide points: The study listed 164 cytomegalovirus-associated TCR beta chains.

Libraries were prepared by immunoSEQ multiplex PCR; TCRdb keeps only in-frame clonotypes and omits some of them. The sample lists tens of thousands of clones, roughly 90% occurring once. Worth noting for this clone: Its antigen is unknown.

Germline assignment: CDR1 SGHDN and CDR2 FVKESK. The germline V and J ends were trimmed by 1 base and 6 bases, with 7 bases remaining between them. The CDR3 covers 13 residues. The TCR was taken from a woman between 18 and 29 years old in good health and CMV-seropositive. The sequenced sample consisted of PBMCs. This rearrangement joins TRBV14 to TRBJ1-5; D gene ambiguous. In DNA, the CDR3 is TGTGCCAGCAGCCAAGGAGGAGTTCAGCCCCAGCATTTT. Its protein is CASSQGGVQPQHF.